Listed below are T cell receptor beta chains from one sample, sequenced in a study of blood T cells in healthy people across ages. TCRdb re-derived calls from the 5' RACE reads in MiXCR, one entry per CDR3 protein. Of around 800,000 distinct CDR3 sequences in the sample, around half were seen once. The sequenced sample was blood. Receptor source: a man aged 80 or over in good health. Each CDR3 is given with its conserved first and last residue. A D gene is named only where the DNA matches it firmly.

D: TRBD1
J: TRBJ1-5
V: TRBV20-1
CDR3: CSAEGTGGSNQPQHF

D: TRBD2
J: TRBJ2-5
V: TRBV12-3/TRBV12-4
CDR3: CASSFTSGRARATQYF

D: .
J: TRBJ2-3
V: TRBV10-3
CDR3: CAITDGGDTQYF

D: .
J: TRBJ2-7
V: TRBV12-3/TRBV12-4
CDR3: CASSLGGLGEQYF

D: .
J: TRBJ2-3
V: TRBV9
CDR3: CASSVGADTQYF

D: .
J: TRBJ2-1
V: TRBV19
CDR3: CASSPTGTYWVDEQFF

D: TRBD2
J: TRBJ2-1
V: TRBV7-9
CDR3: CASSLIAPGGGRYNEQFF

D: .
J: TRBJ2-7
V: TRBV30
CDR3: CAWSVARSSSYEQYF

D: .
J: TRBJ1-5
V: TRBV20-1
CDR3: CSANPYSNQPQHF

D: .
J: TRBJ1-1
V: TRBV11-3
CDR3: CASSFGGHAEAFF

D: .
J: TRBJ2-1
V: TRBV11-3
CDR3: CASGRNEQFF

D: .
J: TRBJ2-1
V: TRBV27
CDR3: CASSSFGNEQFF